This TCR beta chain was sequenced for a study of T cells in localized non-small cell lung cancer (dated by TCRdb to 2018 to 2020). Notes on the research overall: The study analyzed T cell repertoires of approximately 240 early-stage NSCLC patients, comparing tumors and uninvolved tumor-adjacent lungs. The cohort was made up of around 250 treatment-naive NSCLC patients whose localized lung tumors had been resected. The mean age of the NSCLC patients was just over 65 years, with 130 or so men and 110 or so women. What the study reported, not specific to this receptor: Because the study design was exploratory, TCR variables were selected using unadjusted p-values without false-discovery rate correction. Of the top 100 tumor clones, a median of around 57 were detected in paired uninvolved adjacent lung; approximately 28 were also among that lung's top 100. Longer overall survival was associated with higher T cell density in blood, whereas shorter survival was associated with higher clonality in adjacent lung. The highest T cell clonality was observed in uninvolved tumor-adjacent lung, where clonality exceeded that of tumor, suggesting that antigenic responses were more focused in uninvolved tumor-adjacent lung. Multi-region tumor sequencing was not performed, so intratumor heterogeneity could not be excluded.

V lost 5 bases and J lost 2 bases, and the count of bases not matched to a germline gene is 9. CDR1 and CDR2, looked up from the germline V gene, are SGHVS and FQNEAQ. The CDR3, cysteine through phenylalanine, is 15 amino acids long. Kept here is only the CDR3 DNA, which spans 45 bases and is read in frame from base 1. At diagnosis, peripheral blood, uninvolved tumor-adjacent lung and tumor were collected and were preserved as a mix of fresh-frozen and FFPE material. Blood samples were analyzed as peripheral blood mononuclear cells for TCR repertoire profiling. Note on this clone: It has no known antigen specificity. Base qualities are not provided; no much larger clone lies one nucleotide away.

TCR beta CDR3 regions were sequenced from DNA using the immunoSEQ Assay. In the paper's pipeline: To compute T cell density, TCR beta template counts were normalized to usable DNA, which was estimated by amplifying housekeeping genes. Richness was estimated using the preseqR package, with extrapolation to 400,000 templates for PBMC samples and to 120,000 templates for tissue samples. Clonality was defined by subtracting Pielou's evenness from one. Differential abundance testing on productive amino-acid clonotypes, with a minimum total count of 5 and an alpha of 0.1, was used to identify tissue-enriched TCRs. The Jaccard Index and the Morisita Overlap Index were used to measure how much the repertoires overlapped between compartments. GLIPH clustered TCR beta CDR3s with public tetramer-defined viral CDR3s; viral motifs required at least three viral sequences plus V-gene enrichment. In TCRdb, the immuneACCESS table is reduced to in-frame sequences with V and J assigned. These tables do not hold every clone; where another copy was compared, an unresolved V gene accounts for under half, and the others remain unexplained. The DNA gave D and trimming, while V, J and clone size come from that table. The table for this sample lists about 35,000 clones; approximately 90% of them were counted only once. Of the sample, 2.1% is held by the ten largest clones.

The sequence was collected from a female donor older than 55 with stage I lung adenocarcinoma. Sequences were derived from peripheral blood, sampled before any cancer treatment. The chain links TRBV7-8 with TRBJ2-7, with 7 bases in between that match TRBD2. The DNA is TGTGCCAGCAGCCCTCTGTTGAGCGGGGCCTACGAGCAGTACTTC. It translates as CASSPLLSGAYEQYF.